This T cell receptor (beta chain) is drawn from a study of blood T cell dynamics during melanoma immunotherapy (dated by TCRdb to 2019 to 2021). Some background on the complete study: All patients had metastatic melanoma and were given first-line pembrolizumab or nivolumab plus ipilimumab as standard of care in the United Kingdom. A training cohort was formed from consecutive patients, and a further independent group of patients from the same centre was pooled into an external validation set. To identify early correlates of response, the study profiled peripheral T cell receptor repertoires in patients with metastatic melanoma before and after one cycle of checkpoint inhibitor therapy. Broader findings and caveats from the paper: Whether the T cell clones behind the repertoire changes were melanoma-specific or instead reflected general immune activation was something the study could not determine. Unlike progressors, patients who went on to achieve disease control showed a bifurcated reorganization of the PBMC repertoire at W3, with either increased clonality or increased diversity. The relatively small sample size was acknowledged as a potential limitation on generalization of the results.

Per the germline V gene, LGHNA is the CDR1 and YNFKEQ is the CDR2. V is shortened by 3 bases, J by 3 bases, and the region joining them spans 12 bases. From the cysteine up to the phenylalanine, the CDR3 has a length of 14 residues. Only the CDR3 DNA is retained, 42 bases long and in frame from the first base. This specimen's time point label, interpreted: pre-treatment baseline. Blood samples were collected before treatment (T0) and at week 3 (W3), after the first cycle of checkpoint blockade. Except for a couple of patients with rapid clinical progression, response was assessed 12 weeks after the first infusion by RECIST 1.1; disease control meant complete response, partial response or stable disease. Patients were excluded for prior systemic cancer treatment, concomitant immunosuppressant therapy or synchronous other active malignancies. To track both circulating cells and T cell turnover, TCR beta was sequenced from bulk PBMC as well as from plasma cell-free DNA. Lymphoprep and SepMate tubes were used to isolate PBMC from blood, and red cell lysis was then performed. QIAamp DNA Blood Mini kits were used to extract DNA from both PBMC and sorted T cell subsets.

A remark on this clone: Its antigen is not yet known. No per-base quality is available; no much larger clone lies one base away.

A fixed 350 ng of DNA was loaded for every bulk PBMC sample. Following the manufacturer instructions, the immunoSEQ TCRb Assay kit was used to amplify TCR beta CDR3 sequences from genomic DNA. The KAPA Library Quantification Kit for Illumina platforms was used to quantify pooled libraries by qPCR. Pooled libraries were clustered at about 0.6-1.2 pM and sequenced on an Illumina NextSeq 500. The study's processing was this. TCR data were analyzed using immunoSEQ ANALYZER and the R LymphoSeq package. A rearrangement efficiency score was calculated as productive divided by the sum of productive and non-productive CDR3 sequences. Clonality was measured with the Gini coefficient and diversity with the Renyi index at alpha=1, and both measures were compared pairwise between timepoints within each patient. In LymphoSeq, clonal relatedness was computed using an edit distance of 3, and repertoire similarity was computed using the Bhattacharyya coefficient. To classify response, a linear discriminant analysis based on week-3 changes in clonality and diversity was built with the R MASS and caret packages. This is the immuneACCESS table as TCRdb keeps it, with only in-frame sequences that have V and J called. A part of the clones is gone; compared with another copy, unresolved V genes explain less than half, and the rest is unexplained. V and J calls and clone size are as listed in that table; D and trimming were resolved from the DNA. The sample profile shows thousands of clones; approximately 86% of them were found once. The top ten clonotypes cover roughly a sixth of the sample.

The chain joins TRBV4-2 to TRBJ2-7; the D gene assignment is perhaps TRBD1 or TRBD2, with each matching 5 bases. The sequenced sample was blood, obtained from a patient treated with checkpoint blockade. The TCR was taken from a human donor with melanoma. The nucleotide sequence reads TGTGCCAGCAGCCACGGGACGGAACTCTACGAGCAGTACTTC. Its protein is CASSHGTELYEQYF.